This TCR beta chain was observed in a study of T cell repertoires in cytomegalovirus infection. From the reads, TCRdb called clonotypes with MiXCR, one entry per CDR3 protein. The data show under 500,000 distinct CDR3 sequences, under 45% seen once. With regard to this clonotype: Its antigen is not identified.

Germline CDR1 is SNHLY and CDR2 is FYNNEI. This CDR3 has 18 residues. With 5 bases clipped from V and 1 base from J, the junction kept 12 bases outside the gene matches. This sequence originates from a human donor in good health (CMV status not recorded). Some clones in this sample may be carry-over from other donors' samples. This material consisted of cultured PBMCs, taken from culture after CMV antigen stimulation. The chain joins TRBV2 to TRBJ2-5, with 11 bases identical to TRBD2. The CDR3 DNA reads as TGTGCCAGCAGTCACCCCCGCCCGGGACTAGCGGTCCAAGAGACCCAGTACTTC. Its protein is CASSHPRPGLAVQETQYF.